This is a list of T cell receptor beta chains from one sample in a study of circulating CD8 cells and anti-PD-1 response in melanoma. One entry per CDR3 protein results from TCRdb running MiXCR on the reads. Among hundreds of distinct CDR3 sequences, roughly 7.9% were seen once, and the ten largest hold 30% to 45%. Sequences were derived from CD8+ T cells from PBMCs, sampled at baseline or after one month of anti-PD-1 therapy (not recorded which). These receptors all stem from a human donor with melanoma. Both conserved end residues are part of each CDR3. Each record gives: clone size, J gene, D gene, V gene, CDR3 protein, CDR3 DNA. A D gene is named only where the DNA matches it firmly. Size is stated for part of the rows, as once, few or many counts, or as a class when the clone is expanded.

few | TRBJ2-3 | NA | TRBV28 | CASSFLQGTDTQYF | TGTGCCAGCAGTTTCCTTCAGGGCACAGATACGCAGTATTTT
medium-sized | TRBJ2-1 | TRBD2 | TRBV5-6 | CASSLAHPGGPYNEQFF | TGTGCCAGCAGCTTGGCCCACCCGGGGGGGCCCTACAATGAGCAGTTCTTC
large | TRBJ2-1 | TRBD2 | TRBV19 | CAAALAGAANEQFF | TGTGCCGCCGCACTAGCGGGGGCCGCTAATGAGCAGTTCTTC
large | TRBJ1-3 | NA | TRBV18 | CASSPPGGNTIYF | TGTGCCAGCTCACCACCAGGAGGAAACACCATATATTTT
few | TRBJ2-2 | NA | TRBV19 | CATLTQKNTGELFF | TGTGCCACCCTTACCCAAAAGAACACCGGGGAGCTGTTTTTT
large | TRBJ2-3 | TRBD2 | TRBV27 | CASGTSGTDTQYF | TGTGCCAGTGGGACTAGCGGCACAGATACGCAGTATTTT
few | TRBJ2-6 | NA | TRBV5-5 | CASSLVGAGANVLTF | TGTGCCAGCAGCTTGGTCGGAGCTGGAGCCAACGTCCTGACTTTC
medium-sized | TRBJ1-2 | NA | TRBV11-2 | CASIGYRDGVLDGYTF | TGTGCCAGCATCGGATACCGGGACGGAGTTCTGGATGGCTACACCTTC
medium-sized | TRBJ2-3 | TRBD2 | TRBV19 | CASSLGLAVTDTQYF | TGTGCCAGTAGCCTGGGACTAGCGGTCACAGATACGCAGTATTTT
large | TRBJ2-1 | NA | TRBV7-9 | CASSGLRGSSYNEQFF | TGTGCCAGCAGCGGGCTACGGGGTAGCTCCTACAATGAGCAGTTCTTC
large | TRBJ2-7 | NA | TRBV4-1 | CASSLDRTAYEQYF | TGCGCCAGCAGTCTCGACAGGACGGCCTACGAGCAGTACTTC
few | TRBJ2-5 | NA | TRBV28 | CASSGWEETQYF | TGTGCCAGCAGCGGGTGGGAGGAGACCCAGTACTTC
hyperexpanded | TRBJ1-6 | NA | TRBV24-1 | CATAVPDRQGSLYFGSPLHF | TGTGCCACCGCCGTCCCCGACCGGCAGGGGAGTTTATATTTCGGTTCACCCCTCCACTTT
large | TRBJ2-1 | TRBD2 | TRBV5-1 | CASTLAGGYNEQFF | TGCGCCAGCACCCTAGCGGGGGGCTACAATGAGCAGTTCTTC
medium-sized | TRBJ2-6 | TRBD1 | TRBV5-1 | CASRQGASVSGANVLTF | TGCGCCAGCAGACAGGGGGCGTCTGTCTCTGGGGCCAACGTCCTGACTTTC
medium-sized | TRBJ2-3 | NA | TRBV6-5 | CASSTDRIGLTDTQYF | TGTGCCAGCAGCACCGACAGGATCGGGTTGACAGATACGCAGTATTTT
large | TRBJ1-1 | NA | TRBV27 | CASSLPGGNTEAFF | TGTGCCAGCAGTTTACCTGGGGGGAACACTGAAGCTTTCTTT
large | TRBJ1-4 | NA | TRBV27 | CASSLLRGNEKLFF | TGTGCCAGCAGTTTGTTGAGGGGTAATGAAAAACTGTTTTTT
medium-sized | TRBJ1-1 | NA | TRBV19 | CASSISGNTEAFF | TGTGCCAGTAGTATTTCCGGGAACACTGAAGCTTTCTTT
medium-sized | TRBJ2-3 | NA | TRBV7-8 | CASSPLDTTSTDTQYF | TGTGCCAGCAGCCCGCTGGACACAACTAGCACAGATACGCAGTATTTT
large | TRBJ1-1 | NA | TRBV19 | CASSRGTDMNTEAFF | TGTGCCAGTAGTAGAGGGACGGACATGAACACTGAAGCTTTCTTT
large | TRBJ2-7 | NA | TRBV6-2/TRBV6-3 | CASSLGQNYEQYF | TGTGCCAGCAGCCTCGGACAGAATTACGAGCAGTACTTC
medium-sized | TRBJ2-7 | NA | TRBV2 | CASKSRTSYEQYF | TGTGCCAGCAAGAGCAGGACCTCCTACGAGCAGTACTTC
large | TRBJ2-5 | TRBD1 | TRBV24-1 | CATSDSDRGETQYF | TGTGCCACCAGTGACTCCGACAGGGGGGAGACCCAGTACTTC
large | TRBJ2-7 | NA | TRBV4-3 | CASSQGHGTSSSYEQYF | TGCGCCAGCAGCCAAGGACACGGGACTTCGAGCTCCTACGAGCAGTACTTC
large | TRBJ2-2 | NA | TRBV25-1 | CASEQGIGELFF | TGTGCCAGCGAACAGGGTATCGGGGAGCTGTTTTTT
medium-sized | TRBJ2-7 | TRBD2 | TRBV28 | CASSLPPSLAGEYEQYF | TGTGCCAGCAGTTTACCCCCTTCGCTAGCGGGTGAATACGAGCAGTACTTC
large | TRBJ2-7 | TRBD1 | TRBV2 | CASSMITDVTGGHEQYF | TGTGCCAGCAGCATGATCACTGACGTAACAGGGGGCCACGAGCAGTACTTC
large | TRBJ2-1 | NA | TRBV29-1 | CSVDPGGASYNEQFF | TGCAGCGTTGACCCCGGAGGGGCCTCCTACAATGAGCAGTTCTTC
large | TRBJ1-2 | NA | TRBV27 | CASSLSTGNYGYTF | TGTGCCAGCAGTTTATCCACAGGGAATTATGGCTACACCTTC
medium-sized | TRBJ2-1 | NA | TRBV6-1 | CASGHLNNEQFF | TGTGCCAGCGGGCACCTGAACAATGAGCAGTTCTTC
large | TRBJ2-7 | TRBD1 | TRBV4-1 | CASRQLGTGGSYEQYF | TGCGCCAGCAGACAACTCGGGACAGGGGGCTCCTACGAGCAGTACTTC
medium-sized | TRBJ2-7 | TRBD1 | TRBV7-2 | CASSLRTDRGSYEQYF | TGTGCCAGCAGCCTACGGACAGACAGGGGGAGCTACGAGCAGTACTTC
medium-sized | TRBJ2-7 | TRBD2 | TRBV27 | CASSISGGSYEQYF | TGTGCCAGCAGTATTAGCGGGGGGTCCTACGAGCAGTACTTC
NA | TRBJ2-2 | NA | TRBV2 | CASRTHTGELFF | TGTGCCAGTAGGACGCACACCGGGGAGCTGTTTTTT
medium-sized | TRBJ2-7 | TRBD1 | TRBV14 | CASSYPGQWYEQYF | TGTGCCAGCAGCTATCCGGGACAGTGGTACGAGCAGTACTTC
medium-sized | TRBJ2-1 | TRBD2 | TRBV4-1 | CASSQAGGQDEQFF | TGCGCCAGCAGCCAGGCGGGGGGGCAAGATGAGCAGTTCTTC
large | TRBJ2-7 | NA | TRBV7-9 | CASSLGTAEQYF | TGTGCCAGCAGCTTAGGGACGGCCGAGCAGTACTTC
medium-sized | TRBJ2-1 | TRBD1 | TRBV24-1 | CATSETGALPGSYNEQFF | TGTGCCACCAGTGAGACAGGGGCCTTACCTGGCTCCTACAATGAGCAGTTCTTC
medium-sized | TRBJ1-1 | NA | TRBV19 | CASSIDSPEAFF | TGTGCCAGTAGTATCGACAGTCCCGAAGCTTTCTTT
medium-sized | TRBJ2-7 | NA | TRBV19 | CASSRDTNYEQYF | TGTGCCAGTAGTAGGGACACAAACTACGAGCAGTACTTC
medium-sized | TRBJ2-1 | TRBD2 | TRBV9 | CASSGSGGNYNEQFF | TGTGCCAGCAGCGGAAGCGGGGGGAATTACAATGAGCAGTTCTTC
large | TRBJ1-2 | TRBD1 | TRBV27 | CASRYPGQGNRGYTF | TGTGCCAGCCGCTACCCGGGACAGGGTAATCGCGGCTACACCTTC
medium-sized | TRBJ2-2 | NA | TRBV7-3 | CASSPGLTTGELFF | TGTGCCAGCAGCCCGGGACTTACCACCGGGGAGCTGTTTTTT
few | TRBJ2-3 | NA | TRBV19 | CASSYRTSTDTQYF | TGTGCCAGTAGTTACAGGACTAGCACAGATACGCAGTATTTT
medium-sized | TRBJ1-2 | NA | TRBV12-3/TRBV12-4 | CASSSSGRVLYGYTF | TGTGCCAGCAGTTCCTCTGGACGGGTACTCTATGGCTACACCTTC
large | TRBJ2-4 | TRBD2 | TRBV6-1 | CASSGRTSGGNAKNIQYF | TGTGCCAGCAGTGGAAGGACTAGCGGGGGGAACGCCAAAAACATTCAGTACTTC
large | TRBJ2-2 | NA | TRBV7-6 | CASSLAPGTGELFF | TGTGCCAGCAGCTTAGCGCCGGGAACCGGGGAGCTGTTTTTT
medium-sized | TRBJ1-2 | NA | TRBV11-1 | CASSPGGNYGYTF | TGTGCCAGCAGCCCCGGGGGTAACTATGGCTACACCTTC
large | TRBJ2-7 | TRBD2 | TRBV20-1 | CSAWDPGLAGASSYEQYF | TGCAGTGCTTGGGACCCGGGACTAGCGGGGGCCAGCTCCTACGAGCAGTACTTC
large | TRBJ2-7 | TRBD1 | TRBV27 | CASSLTGAGGIKAYEQYF | TGTGCCAGCAGTTTGACCGGTGCAGGGGGCATCAAAGCTTACGAGCAGTACTTC
large | TRBJ2-7 | TRBD1 | TRBV2 | CASNLIQGQGRRTYEQYF | TGTGCATCAAATCTGATTCAAGGACAGGGGAGGAGGACCTACGAGCAGTACTTC
NA | TRBJ1-1 | NA | TRBV4-3 | CASSPRNTEAFF | TGCGCCAGCAGCCCTAGGAACACTGAAGCTTTCTTT
large | TRBJ1-5 | TRBD1 | TRBV5-5 | CASSLDLGTGGQPQHF | TGTGCCAGCAGCTTGGATCTCGGGACAGGCGGTCAGCCCCAGCATTTT
medium-sized | TRBJ1-5 | TRBD1 | TRBV28 | CASSERQGHQPQHF | TGTGCCAGCAGTGAAAGACAGGGCCATCAGCCCCAGCATTTT